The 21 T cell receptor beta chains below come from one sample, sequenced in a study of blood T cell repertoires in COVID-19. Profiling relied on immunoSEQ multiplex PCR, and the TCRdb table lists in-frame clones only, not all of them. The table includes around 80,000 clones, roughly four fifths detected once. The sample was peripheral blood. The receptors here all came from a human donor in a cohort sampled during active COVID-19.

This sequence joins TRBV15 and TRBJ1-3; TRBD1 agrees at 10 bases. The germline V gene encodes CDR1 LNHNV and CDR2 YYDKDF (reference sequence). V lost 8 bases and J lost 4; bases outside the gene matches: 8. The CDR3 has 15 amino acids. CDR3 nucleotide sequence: TGTGCCACCGCGGGGGACAGGGGAAGCGGAAACACCATATATTTT. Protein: CATAGDRGSGNTIYF. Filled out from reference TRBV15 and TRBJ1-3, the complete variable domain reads DAMVIQNPRYQVTQFGKPVTLSCSQTLNHNVMYWYQQKSSQAPKLLFHYYDKDFNNEADTPDNFQSRRPNTSFCFLDIRSPGLGDTAMYLCATAGDRGSGNTIYFGEGSWLTVV.

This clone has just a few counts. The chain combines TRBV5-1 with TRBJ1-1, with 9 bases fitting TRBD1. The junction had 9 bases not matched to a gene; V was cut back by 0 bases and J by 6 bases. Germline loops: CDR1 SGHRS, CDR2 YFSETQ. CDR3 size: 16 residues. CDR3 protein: CASSLGYTGGASEAFF. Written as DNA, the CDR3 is TGCGCCAGCAGCTTGGGATACACAGGGGGCGCCTCTGAAGCTTTCTTT.

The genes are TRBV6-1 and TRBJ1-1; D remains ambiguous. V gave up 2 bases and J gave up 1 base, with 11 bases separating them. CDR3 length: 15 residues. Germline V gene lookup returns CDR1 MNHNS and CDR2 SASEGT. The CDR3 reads CASSERSLRNTEAFF. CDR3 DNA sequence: TGTGCCAGCAGTGAACGCTCACTTCGGAACACTGAAGCTTTCTTT.

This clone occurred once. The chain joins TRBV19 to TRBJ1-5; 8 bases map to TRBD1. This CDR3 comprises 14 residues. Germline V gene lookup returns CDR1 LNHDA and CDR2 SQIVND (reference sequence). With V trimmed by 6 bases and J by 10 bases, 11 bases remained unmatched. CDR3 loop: CASRHNRGWEPQHF. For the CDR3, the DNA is TGTGCCAGTAGGCATAACAGGGGGTGGGAACCCCAGCATTTT.

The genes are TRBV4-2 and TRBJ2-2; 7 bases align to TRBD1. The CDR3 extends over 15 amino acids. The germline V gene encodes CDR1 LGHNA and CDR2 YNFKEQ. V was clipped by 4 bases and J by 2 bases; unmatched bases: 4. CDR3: CASSPRTGNTGELFF. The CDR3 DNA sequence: TGTGCCAGCAGCCCGCGGACAGGAAACACCGGGGAGCTGTTTTTT.

In DNA, the CDR3 is TGTGCCAGCAGTGACATACCACAGGGCACTAATTCACCCCTCCACTTT. This sequence encodes CASSDIPQGTNSPLHF. V and J are TRBV2 and TRBJ1-6; maybe TRBD1 (6 bases). The CDR3 runs 16 residues. Germline CDR1 reads SNHLY; CDR2 reads FYNNEI. V lost 3 bases, J lost 6 bases, and 15 bases lay in between.

CDR3 DNA sequence: TGCGCCAGCAGTCCTGACAGGGGTATTGAGACCCAGTACTTC. It yields the protein CASSPDRGIETQYF. This chain links TRBV23-1 with TRBJ2-5; 8 positions match TRBD1. TRBV23-1 is designated an ORF whose function remains uncertain. J lost 5 bases, V lost 4 bases, and 6 bases had no gene match. The CDR3 sequence is 14 residues long.

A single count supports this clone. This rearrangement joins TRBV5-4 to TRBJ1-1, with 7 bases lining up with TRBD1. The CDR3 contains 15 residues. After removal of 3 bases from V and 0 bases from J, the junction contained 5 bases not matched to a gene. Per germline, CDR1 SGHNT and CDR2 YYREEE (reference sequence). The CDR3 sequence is CASSSLGGLNTEAFF. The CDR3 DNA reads TGTGCCAGCAGCTCCCTAGGGGGCCTGAACACTGAAGCTTTCTTT. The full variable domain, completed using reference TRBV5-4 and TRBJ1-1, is ETGVTQSPTHLIKTRGQQVTLRCSSQSGHNTVSWYQQALGQGPQFIFQYYREEENGRGNFPPRFSGLQFPNYSSELNVNALELDDSALYLCASSSLGGLNTEAFFGQGTRLTVV.

The CDR3 reads CASGSGGGNEKLFF. The CDR3 coding sequence is TGCGCCAGCGGAAGCGGGGGGGGAAATGAAAAACTGTTTTTT. The rearrangement uses TRBV5-1 and TRBJ1-4, with D tentatively TRBD1 (5 bases). The CDR3 totals 14 residues. Germline V gene sequence: CDR1 SGHRS, CDR2 YFSETQ. Trimming took 7 bases from V and 5 from J, leaving 15 bases between them.

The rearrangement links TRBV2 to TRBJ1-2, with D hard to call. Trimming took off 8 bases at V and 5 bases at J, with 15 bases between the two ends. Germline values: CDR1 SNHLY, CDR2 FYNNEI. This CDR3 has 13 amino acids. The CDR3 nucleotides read TGTGCCAGCGGTGGTGGCCCTTCATATGGCTACACCTTC. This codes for CASGGGPSYGYTF.

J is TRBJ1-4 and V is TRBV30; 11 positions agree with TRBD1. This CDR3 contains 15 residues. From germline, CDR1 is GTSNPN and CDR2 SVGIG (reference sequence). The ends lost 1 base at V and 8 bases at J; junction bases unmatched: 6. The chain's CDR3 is CAWSAGQGALEKLFF. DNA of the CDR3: TGTGCCTGGAGTGCCGGACAGGGGGCTTTAGAAAAACTGTTTTTT.

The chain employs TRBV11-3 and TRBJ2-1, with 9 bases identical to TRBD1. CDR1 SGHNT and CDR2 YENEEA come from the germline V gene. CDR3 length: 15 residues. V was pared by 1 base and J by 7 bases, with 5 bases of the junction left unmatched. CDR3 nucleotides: TGTGCCAGCAGCTTAGGGCCGACAGGGGGGAATGAGCAGTTCTTC. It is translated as CASSLGPTGGNEQFF.

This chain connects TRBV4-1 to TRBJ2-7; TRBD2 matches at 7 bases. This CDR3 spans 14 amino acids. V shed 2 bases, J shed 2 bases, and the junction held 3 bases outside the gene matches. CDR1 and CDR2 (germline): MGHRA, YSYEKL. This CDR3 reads CASSQTGLPYEQYF. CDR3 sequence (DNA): TGCGCCAGCAGCCAAACGGGACTACCCTACGAGCAGTACTTC.

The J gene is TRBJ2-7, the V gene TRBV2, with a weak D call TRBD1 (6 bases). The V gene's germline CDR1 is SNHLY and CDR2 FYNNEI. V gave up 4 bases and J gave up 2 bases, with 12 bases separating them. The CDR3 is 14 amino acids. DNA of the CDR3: TGTGCCAGCAGTGGGTCGGACAGTACCTACGAGCAGTACTTC. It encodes CASSGSDSTYEQYF.

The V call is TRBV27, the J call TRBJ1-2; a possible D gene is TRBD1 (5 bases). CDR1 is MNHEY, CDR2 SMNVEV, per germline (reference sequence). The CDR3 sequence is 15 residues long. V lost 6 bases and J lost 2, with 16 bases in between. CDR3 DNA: TGTGCCAGCAGCCTAAGGGTCGGGGGAAACTATGGCTACACCTTC. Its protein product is CASSLRVGGNYGYTF.

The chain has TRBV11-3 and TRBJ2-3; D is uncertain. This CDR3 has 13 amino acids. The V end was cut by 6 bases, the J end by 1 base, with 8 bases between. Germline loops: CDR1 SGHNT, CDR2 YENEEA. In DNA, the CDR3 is TGTGCCAGCAGGGCCAGCGGCACAGATACGCAGTATTTT. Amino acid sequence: CASRASGTDTQYF.

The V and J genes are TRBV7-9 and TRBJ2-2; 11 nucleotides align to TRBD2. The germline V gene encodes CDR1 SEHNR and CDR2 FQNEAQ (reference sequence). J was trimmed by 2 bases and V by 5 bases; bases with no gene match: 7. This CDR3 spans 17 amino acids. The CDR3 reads CASSQFLAGGNTGELFF. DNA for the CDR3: TGTGCCAGCAGCCAATTTCTAGCGGGGGGTAACACCGGGGAGCTGTTTTTT.

DNA of the CDR3: TGTGCCTGGAGTGGGGGGGGCACGGGGGAGCTGTTTTTT. Translating it yields CAWSGGGTGELFF. This chain joins TRBV30 and TRBJ2-2, with D possibly TRBD2 on 7 matching bases. Germline-derived CDR1 and CDR2 are GTSNPN and SVGIG (reference sequence). This CDR3 region has 13 residues. V gave up 1 base and J gave up 8 bases, with 11 bases separating them. Looking up the rest from reference TRBV30 and TRBJ2-2 gives the full variable domain: SQTIHQWPATLVQPVGSPLSLECTVEGTSNPNLYWYRQAAGRGLQLLFYSVGIGQISSEVPQNLSASRPQDRQFILSSKKLLLSDSGFYLCAWSGGGTGELFFGEGSRLTVL.

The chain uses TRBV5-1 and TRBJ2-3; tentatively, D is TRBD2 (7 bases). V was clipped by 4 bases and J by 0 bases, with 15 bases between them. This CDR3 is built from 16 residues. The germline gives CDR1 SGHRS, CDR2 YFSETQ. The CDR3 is CASSPLGGRSTDTQYF. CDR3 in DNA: TGCGCCAGCAGCCCACTGGGGGGGCGAAGCACAGATACGCAGTATTTT.

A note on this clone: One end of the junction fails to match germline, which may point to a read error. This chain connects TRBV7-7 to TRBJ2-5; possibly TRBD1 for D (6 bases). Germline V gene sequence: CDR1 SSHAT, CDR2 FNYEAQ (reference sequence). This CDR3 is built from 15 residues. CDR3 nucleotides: TGTGCTAGCAGCTTAGGCAGGGGAAGCCAAGAGACCCAGTACTTC. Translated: CASSLGRGSQETQYF.

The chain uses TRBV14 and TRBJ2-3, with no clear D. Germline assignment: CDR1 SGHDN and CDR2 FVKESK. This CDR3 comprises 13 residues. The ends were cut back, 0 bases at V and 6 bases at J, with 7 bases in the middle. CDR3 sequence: CASSQENTDTQYF. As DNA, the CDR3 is TGTGCCAGCAGCCAAGAAAACACGGATACGCAGTATTTT.